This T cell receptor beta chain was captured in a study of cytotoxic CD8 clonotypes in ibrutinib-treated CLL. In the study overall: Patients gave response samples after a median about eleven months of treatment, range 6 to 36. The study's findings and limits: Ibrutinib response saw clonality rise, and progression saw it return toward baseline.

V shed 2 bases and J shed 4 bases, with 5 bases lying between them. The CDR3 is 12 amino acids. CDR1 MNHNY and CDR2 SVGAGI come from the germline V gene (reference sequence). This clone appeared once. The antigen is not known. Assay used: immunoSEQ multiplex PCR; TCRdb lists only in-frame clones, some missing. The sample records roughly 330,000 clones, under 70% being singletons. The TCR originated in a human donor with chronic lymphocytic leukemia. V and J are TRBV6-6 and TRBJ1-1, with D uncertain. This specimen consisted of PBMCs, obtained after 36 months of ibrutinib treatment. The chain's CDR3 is CASSYGSTEAFF. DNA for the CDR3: TGTGCCAGCAGTTACGGGAGCACTGAAGCTTTCTTT.